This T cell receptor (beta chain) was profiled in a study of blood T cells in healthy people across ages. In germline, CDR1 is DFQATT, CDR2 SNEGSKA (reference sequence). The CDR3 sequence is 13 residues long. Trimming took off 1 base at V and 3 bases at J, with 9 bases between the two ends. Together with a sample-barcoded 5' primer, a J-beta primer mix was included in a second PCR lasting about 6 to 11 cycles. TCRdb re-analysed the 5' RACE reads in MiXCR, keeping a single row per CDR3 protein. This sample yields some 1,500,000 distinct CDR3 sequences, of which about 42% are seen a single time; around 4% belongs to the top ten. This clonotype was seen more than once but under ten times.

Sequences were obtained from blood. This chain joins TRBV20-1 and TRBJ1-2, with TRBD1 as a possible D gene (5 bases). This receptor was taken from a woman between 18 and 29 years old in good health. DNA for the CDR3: TGCAGTGCTAGAGGAGGGGCGGACTATGGCTACACCTTC. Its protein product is CSARGGADYGYTF.